These T cell receptor beta chains were read from a single sample in a study of T cell responses to AZD1222 COVID-19 vaccine. The repertoire was sequenced with immunoSEQ multiplex PCR; TCRdb's copy has only in-frame clones and lacks some. The repertoire includes roughly 120,000 clones, 80% to 95% of them detected once, and 3.5% to 4.5% sits in the top ten. The sequenced sample was peripheral blood, obtained 28 days after the second dose of the MenACWY control vaccine. These receptors originate from an adult who received the MenACWY meningococcal vaccine as a control. CDR3s leave out the opening cysteine and the closing phenylalanine or tryptophan.

v_gene	CDR3aa
TRBV27	ASSLSGQGQPQH
TRBV7-9	ASISYGNEQF
TRBV5-6	ASSLGRGPGNTIY
TRBV5-6	ASGPRNTGRNEQY
TRBV19	ASSIWGESNQPQH
TRBV5-5	ASSTLTAGYGYT
TRBV27	ASSLLGANTEAF
TRBV6-5	ASSQTSGWVYEQY
TRBV7-3	ASSTGLAGDNEQF
TRBV7-2	ASSLAPEQRSSGNTIY
TRBV21-1	ASPPGTSGTDTGELF
TRBV5-6	ASSLRPPHEQY